This T cell receptor beta chain stems from a study of regulatory T cells in long-lasting Graves disease. Study-wide findings and caveats: Favored gene segments in persistent disease were TRBV28, TRBJ1-2 and TRBJ2-5.

Arm-PCR of CDR3 regions and iRepertoire HTBI primers were used to build TCR beta libraries. Using its own MiXCR run on the multiplex PCR reads, TCRdb lists one record per CDR3 protein. Here the sample spans 450,000 to 650,000 distinct CDR3 sequences, 15% to 20% being singletons. The J segment lost 0 bases and the V segment lost 1 base, leaving 0 bases of the junction unmatched. This CDR3 spans 16 amino acids. Germline values: CDR1 LGHNT, CDR2 FRNRAP. Note on this clonotype: Its target is not known.

Time point noted: newly diagnosed GD, antithyroid drugs for less than 3 months. From PBMCs, RNA was extracted and then used to make the TCR library. These data also featured in a second study, about T cells in Graves' hyperthyroidism and ophthalmopathy.

The sequence came from a middle-aged woman with Graves disease. The V gene is TRBV12-5, the J gene TRBJ2-3, with 11 positions matching TRBD2. Source: peripheral blood mononuclear cells (PBMCs), taken at new diagnosis, from a patient treated with antithyroid drugs. The CDR3 coding sequence is TGTGCTAGTGGTTTGGGACTAGCGGGGAGCACAGATACGCAGTATTTT. The encoded protein is CASGLGLAGSTDTQYF.